This T cell receptor (beta chain) was observed in a study of CD8 T cells in ankylosing spondylitis. Regarding this clonotype: Antigen: not known. A read error may account for a junction end that differs from germline.

Findings and caveats of the study: Blood of patients with ankylosing spondylitis appeared to be characterized by a TCR beta motif of roughly eight highly homologous variants.

The authors made TCR beta libraries by quantitative 5'-RACE with molecular barcodes. TCRdb fed the 5' RACE reads into MiXCR, producing one record per CDR3 protein. The sample lists about 240,000 distinct CDR3 sequences; around 7.8% were seen once. Germline loops: CDR1 LGHNA, CDR2 YSLEER. The CDR3 runs to 15 residues. The source material was blood, either unsorted or a sorted T cell fraction (not recorded which). This TCR was sampled from a male donor with ankylosing spondylitis or in good health (not recorded which). The rearrangement joins TRBV4-3 to TRBJ2-3, with 7 bases lining up with TRBD2. The CDR3 nucleotides are TGCGCCAGCAGCCAAGTCGGGGGGAGCACAGACACGCAGTATTTT. Translating it yields CASSQVGGSTDTQYF.